Listed below are T cell receptor beta chains from one sample, sequenced in a study of cytomegalovirus exposure and HLA in healthy donors. Assay used: immunoSEQ multiplex PCR; TCRdb lists only in-frame clones, some missing. The data contain 250,000 to 350,000 clones, roughly 88% of them singletons. The source material was PBMCs. The receptor source for this set is a man between 40 and 49 years old in good health and CMV-seropositive. Both conserved end residues are part of each CDR3.

CDR3aa	v_gene
CATSNTGLRSSYEQYF	TRBV15
CASSQSRREGNEQFF	TRBV4-1
CASSAQTGELFF	TRBV13
CASSPKLAFPLQETQYF	TRBV7-9
CASSDPGLAGGYEQYF	TRBV6-1
CASKGLAGGGDTQYF	TRBV2
CASSPTGEPIYGHTF	TRBV14
CASSARTSGSNNEQFF	TRBV11-3
CASSDPLLAGGEAQYF	TRBV6-4
CASSIMRASGINEQFF	TRBV19
CASSSKTTGRVGNTIYF	TRBV5-6
CASSFNTASGNTIYF	TRBV27
CASSPTSTGAEAFF	TRBV18
CASSQKGVAYGYTF	TRBV6-1
CASSFFSPGNEQFF	TRBV5-1
CASSPGGSSYNEQFF	TRBV5-4
CASSLSGGSNQPQHF	TRBV27
CASTPAGTGIYEQYF	TRBV2
CASSLLRGGQYEQYF	TRBV5-1
CASSLGFLTGANTEAFF	TRBV5-4
CASSPRVSGYNEQFF	TRBV19
CASSSFGVETEAFF	TRBV5-4
CASSPRGGGTYEQYF	TRBV7-8
CASSQTGQGAAGANVLTF	TRBV7-9
CASSIQATSEKLFF	TRBV19
CASSQGTRGLSYEQYF	TRBV4-1
CASSIGAGANYGYTF	TRBV19
CASSLTGDTEAFF	TRBV7-8
CASSQDPAGGQYEQYF	TRBV4-3
CASSHVNRVGSPEAFF	TRBV5-8
CASSFSGSTDTQYF	TRBV27
CASSFGGTGNYGYTF	TRBV11-2
CASSSRLYPGELFF	TRBV27
CASSLSRESSYEQYF	TRBV27
CASSIRAPRVGSSYEQYF	TRBV19
CAWSTPDRETNTEAFF	TRBV30